This T cell receptor (beta chain) was captured in a study of human T cells and chemical hapten exposure. Study-wide results and caveats: In comparison with controls, expanded TCRs gave rise to a significantly larger number of large CDR3 similarity clusters. Because all patients had alopecia, their immune responses might differ from healthy ones.

This clonotype was detected once. Its target is unknown. Original handling: Across samples, TCR counts had a median of 95,638 and ranged from about 23,224 to 700,000. From the RACE reads, TCRdb called clonotypes with MiXCR, one entry per CDR3 protein. TCRdb's processing, not the study's, gives the V and J calls here. This sample has roughly 92,000 distinct CDR3 sequences, with more than 9.5% found just once. Time point here: patch test 2, 6 weeks after DPC sensitization. Treatment of the sample: therapeutic diphenylcyclopropenone sensitization with weekly scalp DPC. Germline values: CDR1 DFQATT, CDR2 SNEGSKA (reference sequence). Trimming removed 3 bases from V and 3 bases from J, with 15 bases in between. This CDR3 has 14 amino acids.

The chain has TRBV20-1 and TRBJ2-7; D is possibly TRBD1 or TRBD2 (5 bases each). Material: whole blood, obtained in connection with sensitization to the hapten diphenylcyclopropenone (DPC). The TCR originated in a woman aged 40 to 55 with alopecia areata. Some clones in this sample may be carry-over from other donors' samples. CDR3 in amino acids: CSARFGTQGYEQYF. CDR3 nucleotide sequence: TGCAGTGCTAGGTTCGGGACCCAAGGCTACGAGCAGTACTTC.